The next 7 T cell receptor beta chains were all read from a single sample in a study of CD8+CD57+ T cells in acquired aplastic anemia. Researchers used genomic DNA as the template to profile TCR beta VDJ and CDR3. TCRdb independently ran MiXCR on the reads; one entry per CDR3 protein. The data show about 190,000 distinct CDR3 sequences, under 55% seen once. Before being chosen for sequencing, patients had shown CD8+CD57+ cell expansion by flow cytometry. The sample comprised sorted CD4+, CD8+, or CD8+CD57+ T cells (not recorded which) from PBMCs. The receptors were sampled from a human donor with aplastic anemia.

This clonotype was seen only a few times. J is TRBJ2-4 and V is TRBV13; weak D call: TRBD2 (5 bases). Trimming stripped 4 bases from V and 5 bases from J, with 12 bases between. CDR3 length: 14 amino acids. Looked up from germline, CDR1 is PRHDT and CDR2 is FYEKMQ (reference sequence). As DNA, the CDR3 is TGTGCCAGCAGCTCCCCATGGACTGAAAACATTCAGTACTTC. It is translated as CASSSPWTENIQYF.

This clonotype was counted ten times or more. The chain carries TRBV12-5 and TRBJ2-7, with TRBD1 identical over 8 bases. CDR3 length: 16 residues. V gave up 0 bases and J gave up 2 bases; unmatched junction bases: 6. The germline V gene encodes CDR1 LGHNT and CDR2 FRNRAP. The CDR3 coding sequence is TGTGCTAGTGGTTTGGTAGTTGGACAGGGCCCCTACGAGCAGTACTTC. Its translation: CASGLVVGQGPYEQYF.

This clonotype was seen many times. The rearrangement uses TRBV5-5 and TRBJ1-4, with D perhaps TRBD1 (6 bases). This CDR3 contains 15 residues. Per the germline V gene, CDR1 is SGHKS and CDR2 is YYEKEE (reference sequence). Trimming pared 0 bases from V and 4 bases from J, leaving 10 bases between. CDR3 loop: CASSLDGQLNEKLFF. In nucleotides, the CDR3 is TGTGCCAGCAGCTTGGACGGACAGCTTAATGAAAAACTGTTTTTT. The full variable domain, with the rest looked up from reference TRBV5-5 and TRBJ1-4, is DAGVTQSPTHLIKTRGQQVTLRCSPISGHKSVSWYQQVLGQGPQFIFQYYEKEERGRGNFPDRFSARQFPNYSSELNVNALLLGDSALYLCASSLDGQLNEKLFFGSGTQLSVL.

This chain uses TRBV13 with TRBJ2-3; D is unclear. Trimming took off 3 bases at V and 6 bases at J, with 10 bases between the two ends. Germline values: CDR1 PRHDT, CDR2 FYEKMQ (reference sequence). The CDR3 totals 13 residues. CDR3 coding DNA: TGTGCCAGCAGCTTGGGATGGAGCGATACGCAGTATTTT. This translates into CASSLGWSDTQYF.

The rearrangement joins TRBV19 to TRBJ1-1, with D unresolved. Trimming took 6 bases from V and 0 from J, leaving 11 bases between them. CDR1 is LNHDA and CDR2 is SQIVND in the germline V gene (reference sequence). This CDR3 has 14 residues. CDR3 amino acids: CASRHPSMNTEAFF. The CDR3 coding sequence is TGTGCCAGTAGACATCCCAGTATGAACACTGAAGCTTTCTTT.

CDR3 protein: CASSGTGRETQYF. The CDR3 nucleotides are TGTGCCAGCAGCGGGACAGGCCGGGAGACCCAGTACTTC. J is TRBJ2-5 and V is TRBV7-9, with TRBD1 matching over 8 bases. Germline V gene lookup returns CDR1 SEHNR and CDR2 FQNEAQ (reference sequence). The CDR3 loop spans 13 amino acids. With V trimmed by 5 bases and J by 5 bases, 4 bases remained unmatched.

The chain recombines TRBV7-2 with TRBJ2-2; D gene ambiguous. Germline CDR1 reads SGHTA; CDR2 reads FQGNSA. V was shortened by 8 bases and J by 6 bases, with 1 base between the two germline ends. The CDR3 is 9 residues long. The CDR3 DNA reads TGTGCCAGCCCCGGGGAGCTGTTTTTT. Protein product: CASPGELFF.